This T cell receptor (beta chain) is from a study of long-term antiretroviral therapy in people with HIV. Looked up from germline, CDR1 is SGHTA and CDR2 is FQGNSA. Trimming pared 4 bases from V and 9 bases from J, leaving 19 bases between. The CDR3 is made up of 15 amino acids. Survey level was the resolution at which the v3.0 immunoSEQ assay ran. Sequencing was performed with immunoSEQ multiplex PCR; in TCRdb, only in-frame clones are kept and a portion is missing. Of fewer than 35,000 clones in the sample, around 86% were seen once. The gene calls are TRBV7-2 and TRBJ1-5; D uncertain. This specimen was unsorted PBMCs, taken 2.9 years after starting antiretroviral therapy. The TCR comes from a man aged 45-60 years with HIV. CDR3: CASSSPGNSDGPQHF. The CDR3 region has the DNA TGTGCCAGCAGCTCTCCCGGGAACTCGGACGGGCCCCAGCATTTT.